This is a list of T cell receptor beta chains from one sample in a study of graft-versus-host responses after intestinal transplantation. The assay was immunoSEQ multiplex PCR, and TCRdb's table has in-frame clones only and misses some. The repertoire holds about 120,000 clones, with approximately 95% as singletons. No antigens are known for them. This specimen was unstimulated CD8+ T cells sorted from spleen or lymph node cells, taken before intestinal transplant. These receptors originate from a human donor who received an intestinal transplant. The CDR3 runs from the conserved cysteine through the conserved F or W.

V gene,J gene,CDR3 protein
TRBV5-1,TRBJ2-3,CASSLLADTQYF
TRBV19,TRBJ2-7,CASSITSGSSHEQYF
TRBV5-1,TRBJ2-1,CASSLAGGDRNEQFF
TRBV29-1,TRBJ2-1,CSVEDGGRVNEQFF
TRBV19,TRBJ2-7,CASSPGFPSSYEQYF
TRBV7-9,-,CASSLFTETPYEQYF
TRBV11-2,TRBJ2-5,CASSLRLAAQETQYF
TRBV7-6,TRBJ2-7,CASSPLAGGPYEQYF
TRBV7-8,TRBJ2-7,CASSLVGRPYYEQYF
TRBV27,TRBJ2-7,CASSLSGEQYF
TRBV6-6,TRBJ2-1,CAATRTSASYNEQFF
TRBV10-3,TRBJ2-3,CATLADTDTQYF
TRBV30,TRBJ2-7,CAWSVLLTSGRAPYEQYF
TRBV6-5,TRBJ2-7,CASSGGQGHYEQYF
TRBV27,TRBJ1-2,CASSLQGTYGYTF
TRBV4-3,TRBJ1-1,CASSIGKGVEAFF
TRBV27,TRBJ2-2,CASRHFPRIGELFF
TRBV7-8,-,CASSLAATSSYEQYF
TRBV28,TRBJ2-2,CASSYSTGELFF
TRBV6-5,TRBJ1-2,CASSERGNYGYTF
TRBV21-1,TRBJ1-5,CASSKVSRVLCNQPQHF
TRBV7-9,TRBJ2-3,CASTQPLIGVDPGGDTQYF
TRBV19,TRBJ2-1,CASRGPINEQFF
TRBV5-6,TRBJ1-2,CASSPGVPGLSYTF
TRBV11-1,TRBJ2-2,CASGQGIRAGELFF
TRBV19,TRBJ1-3,CASSRQGWDLGNTIYF
TRBV11-2,TRBJ1-1,CASSRAADGDTEAFF
TRBV28,TRBJ1-6,CASSLRGRAGNSPLHF
TRBV11-2,TRBJ1-5,CASSWTPDGNQPQHF
TRBV4-1,TRBJ1-3,CASRGRESSGNTIYF
TRBV29-1,TRBJ2-1,CSAEHLDEQFF
TRBV6-5,TRBJ1-5,CASSYSSLNQPQHF
TRBV27,TRBJ2-7,CASSSPGQATLHEQYF
TRBV6-5,TRBJ1-4,CASSYSGTGNEKLFF
TRBV19,TRBJ1-4,CASSNSPAYRLGNEKLFF